The rows below give T cell receptor beta chains drawn from one sample of a study of human T cells and chemical hapten exposure. TCRdb used MiXCR to reprocess the RACE reads, holding one entry per CDR3 protein. The sample lists about 40,000 distinct CDR3 sequences; approximately 3.5% were seen once. The sequenced sample was whole blood, obtained in connection with sensitization to the hapten diphenylcyclopropenone (DPC). The receptors derive from a man aged 40-50 years with alopecia areata. Some clones in this sample may be carry-over from other donors' samples. The conserved cysteine and the conserved F or W are not part of the CDR3 here.

length,J,V,CDR3
14,TRBJ2-4,TRBV5-6,ASSLAGVDAKNIQY
15,TRBJ2-7,TRBV3-1,ASSQVRTGAVVREQY
12,TRBJ2-3,TRBV6-1,ASRHRVRSDTQY
12,TRBJ2-1,TRBV29-1,SVSGTDSYNEQF
12,TRBJ1-1,TRBV18,ASSPGQGNTEAF
11,TRBJ2-1,TRBV10-2,ASSPFRYNEQF
11,TRBJ2-7,TRBV29-1,SAIIAGSYEQY
13,TRBJ2-6,TRBV7-2,ASSSRTAGANVLT
9,TRBJ2-7,TRBV28,ASSSSYEQY
12,TRBJ1-5,TRBV6-2/TRBV6-3,ASRRSDRVQPQH
15,TRBJ1-5,TRBV27,ASSLFGRQDSNQPQH
13,TRBJ1-2,TRBV15,ATSRMGATSYGYT
12,TRBJ2-7,TRBV20-1,SASSVSDPYEQY
15,TRBJ1-1,TRBV18,ASSPYLNRGVNTEAF
11,TRBJ1-3,TRBV20-1,SARESTGNTIY
12,TRBJ2-7,TRBV10-3,AISESQGPYEQY
9,TRBJ2-7,TRBV6-2/TRBV6-3,ASSYLAEQY
13,TRBJ2-7,TRBV24-1,ATSGSRDSFYEQY
10,TRBJ2-7,TRBV20-1,SASGRAYEQY
11,TRBJ2-4,TRBV29-1,SVESTGGNIQY
13,TRBJ2-1,TRBV7-9,ASSRGTSAYNEQF
9,TRBJ2-1,TRBV12-3/TRBV12-4,ASSWGLLMV
11,TRBJ1-2,TRBV28,ASSSNRANGYT
14,TRBJ2-1,TRBV6-6,ASSTSRGGSYNEQF
17,TRBJ2-4,TRBV4-2,ASSQETLAGDLAKNIQY
12,TRBJ2-3,TRBV10-3,AISTGGRTDTQY
11,TRBJ2-1,TRBV12-3/TRBV12-4,ASSPGPDNEQF
12,TRBJ2-2,TRBV7-3,ASSLASLTGELF
12,TRBJ1-6,TRBV18,ASSLDRGNSPLH
12,TRBJ1-2,TRBV28,ASSRTGGFYGYT
11,TRBJ2-3,TRBV5-1,ASSPTSQDTQY
9,TRBJ2-2,TRBV5-4,ASSGGGELF
13,TRBJ2-3,TRBV3-1,ASSRAGVDTDTQY
11,TRBJ2-2,TRBV20-1,SGPDRNTGELF
14,TRBJ2-3,TRBV12-3/TRBV12-4,ASRMGRPASTDTQY
14,TRBJ1-4,TRBV7-8,ASSRRGGATNEKLF
11,TRBJ1-5,TRBV12-3/TRBV12-4,ASGTDSNQPQH
9,TRBJ2-4,TRBV12-3/TRBV12-4,ASSLDRIQY
9,TRBJ2-7,TRBV6-2/TRBV6-3,ASKEVHEQY
16,TRBJ2-6,TRBV7-9,ASSLTREDYSGANVLT
12,TRBJ2-5,TRBV7-6,ASSGTGVQETQY
13,TRBJ2-3,TRBV20-1,SARENRGPLDTQY
14,TRBJ2-7,TRBV28,ASTRPSTRASYEQY